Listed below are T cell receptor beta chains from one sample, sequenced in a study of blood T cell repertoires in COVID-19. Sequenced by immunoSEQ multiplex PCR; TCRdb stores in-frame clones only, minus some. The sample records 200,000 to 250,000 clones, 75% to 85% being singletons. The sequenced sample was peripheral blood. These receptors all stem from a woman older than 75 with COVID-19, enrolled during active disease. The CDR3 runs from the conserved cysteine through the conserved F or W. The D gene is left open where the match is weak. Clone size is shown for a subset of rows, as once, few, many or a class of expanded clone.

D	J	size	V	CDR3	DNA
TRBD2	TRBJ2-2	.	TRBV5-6	CASSFTGLGSTGELFF	TGTGCCAGCAGCTTTACAGGACTAGGGAGCACCGGGGAGCTGTTTTTT
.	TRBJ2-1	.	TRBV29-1	CSFLRNEQFF	TGCAGCTTCCTTCGGAATGAGCAGTTCTTC
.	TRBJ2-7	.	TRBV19	CASSPGGQSLGEQYF	TGTGCCAGTAGTCCCGGGGGACAGTCCTTGGGAGAGCAGTACTTC
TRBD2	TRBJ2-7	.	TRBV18	CASSPGLVGYEQYF	TGTGCCAGCTCACCAGGACTAGTGGGCTACGAGCAGTACTTC
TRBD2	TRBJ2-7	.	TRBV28	CASRRTSGRVYEQYF	TGTGCCAGCAGGCGGACTAGCGGGAGGGTGTACGAGCAGTACTTC
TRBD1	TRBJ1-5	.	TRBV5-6	CASSSRDSRQPQHF	TGTGCCAGCAGCTCTAGGGACAGCAGGCAGCCCCAGCATTTT
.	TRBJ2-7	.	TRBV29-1	CSVEVSSQREYF	TGCAGCGTTGAAGTCTCGTCCCAGAGGGAGTACTTC
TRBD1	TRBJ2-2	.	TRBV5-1	CASSSGTGQTGELFF	TGCGCCAGCAGTTCCGGGACAGGGCAGACCGGGGAGCTGTTTTTT
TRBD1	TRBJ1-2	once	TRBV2	CASKGQGTYYGYTF	TGTGCCAGCAAGGGACAGGGAACCTACTATGGCTACACCTTC
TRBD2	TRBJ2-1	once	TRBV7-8	CASGGGLAYNEQFF	TGTGCCAGCGGGGGAGGACTAGCGTACAATGAGCAGTTCTTC
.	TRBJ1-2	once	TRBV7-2	CASSYQNGYGYTF	TGTGCCAGCAGCTATCAGAATGGCTATGGCTACACCTTC
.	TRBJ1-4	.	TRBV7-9	CASSSGRDEKLFF	TGTGCCAGCAGCTCGGGCAGGGATGAAAAACTGTTTTTT
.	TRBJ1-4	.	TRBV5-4	CASSSQGATNEKLFF	TGTGCCAGCAGCTCGCAGGGTGCAACTAATGAAAAACTGTTTTTT
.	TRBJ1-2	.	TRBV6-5	CASSYTGAGAGYTF	TGTGCCAGCAGTTACACGGGGGCGGGAGCTGGCTACACCTTC
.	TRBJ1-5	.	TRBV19	CASSDGRDQPQHF	TGTGCCAGTAGTGACGGTCGGGATCAGCCCCAGCATTTT
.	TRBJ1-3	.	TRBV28	CASSSPANSGNTIYF	TGTGCCAGCAGTTCCCCAGCGAATTCTGGAAACACCATATATTTT
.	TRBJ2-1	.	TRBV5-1	CASSLDSNEQFF	TGCGCCAGCAGCCTGGACTCCAATGAGCAGTTCTTC
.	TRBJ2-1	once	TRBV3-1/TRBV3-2	CASSLRGEQFF	TGTGCCAGCAGCCTTCGGGGTGAGCAGTTCTTC
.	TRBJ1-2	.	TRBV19	CASSFPQGDGYTF	TGTGCCAGTAGTTTCCCGCAGGGTGATGGCTACACCTTC
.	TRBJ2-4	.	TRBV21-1	CASRGTGGPLAKNIQYF	TGTGCCAGCCGAGGGACAGGGGGCCCTCTAGCCAAAAACATTCAGTACTTC
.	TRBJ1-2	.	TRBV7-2	CASSFSYGYTF	TGTGCCAGCAGCTTCAGCTATGGCTACACCTTC
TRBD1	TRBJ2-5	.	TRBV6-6	CASSLGVGQAQETQYF	TGTGCCAGCAGTCTCGGTGTTGGACAGGCCCAAGAGACCCAGTACTTC
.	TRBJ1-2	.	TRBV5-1	CASSLTSQPVYGYTF	TGCGCCAGCAGCTTGACTTCACAGCCGGTATATGGCTACACCTTC
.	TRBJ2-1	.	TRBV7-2	CASRISGLNEQFF	TGTGCCAGCAGAATATCAGGGCTCAATGAGCAGTTCTTC
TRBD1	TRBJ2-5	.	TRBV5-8	CASSPTGGSEETQYF	TGTGCCAGCAGCCCGACAGGGGGCTCGGAAGAGACCCAGTACTTC
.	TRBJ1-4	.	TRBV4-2	CASSQDQGATNEKLFF	TGTGCCAGCAGCCAAGACCAGGGTGCAACTAATGAAAAACTGTTTTTT
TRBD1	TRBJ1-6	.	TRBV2	CASRGTGGHSPLHF	TGTGCCAGCAGGGGGACAGGGGGCCATTCACCCCTCCACTTT
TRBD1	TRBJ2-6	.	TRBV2	CASRTGSGANVLTF	TGTGCCAGCAGGACAGGGTCTGGGGCCAACGTCCTGACTTTC
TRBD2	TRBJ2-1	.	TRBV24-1	CATSDPSGRSYNEQFF	TGTGCCACCAGTGATCCGAGCGGGAGAAGCTACAATGAGCAGTTCTTC
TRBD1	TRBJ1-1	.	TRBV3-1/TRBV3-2	CASTKGGEAFF	TGTGCCAGCACCAAAGGGGGCGAAGCTTTCTTT
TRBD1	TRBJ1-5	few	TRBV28	CASSLGQIPYSNQPQHF	TGTGCCAGCAGTTTGGGACAGATCCCTTATAGCAATCAGCCCCAGCATTTT
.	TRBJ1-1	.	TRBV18	CASSPWAAGGTEAFF	TGTGCCAGCTCACCCTGGGCTGCCGGAGGCACTGAAGCTTTCTTT
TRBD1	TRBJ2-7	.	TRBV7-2	CASSLGTGPTYEQYF	TGTGCCAGCAGCTTGGGGACAGGGCCCACCTACGAGCAGTACTTC
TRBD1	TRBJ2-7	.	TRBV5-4	CASSRPTGSEQYF	TGTGCCAGCAGTCGACCGACAGGGAGCGAGCAGTACTTC
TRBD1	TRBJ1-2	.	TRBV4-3	CASSQDPGTGTYGYTF	TGCGCCAGCAGCCAGGACCCCGGGACAGGGACCTATGGCTACACCTTC
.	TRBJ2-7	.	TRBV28	CASSPAGENEQYF	TGTGCCAGCAGCCCGGCAGGGGAGAACGAGCAGTACTTC
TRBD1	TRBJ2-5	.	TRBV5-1	CASSYGTGIETQYF	TGCGCCAGCAGCTACGGGACAGGGATCGAGACCCAGTACTTC
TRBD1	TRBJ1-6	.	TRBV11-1	CASSSRQGDSPLHF	TGTGCCAGCAGCTCCAGACAGGGGGATTCACCCCTCCACTTT
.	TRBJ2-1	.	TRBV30	CAWSAGTPFQFF	TGTGCCTGGAGTGCCGGGACTCCTTTTCAGTTCTTC
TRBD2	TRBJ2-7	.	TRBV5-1	CASSLGTIEDYF	TGCGCCAGCAGCTTAGGGACTATCGAAGATTACTTC
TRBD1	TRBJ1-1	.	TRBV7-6	CASSPTGGLRGTEAFF	TGTGCCAGCAGCCCTACAGGGGGCTTAAGGGGCACTGAAGCTTTCTTT
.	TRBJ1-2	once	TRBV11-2	CASSRSTDHYTF	TGTGCCAGCAGCCGCTCGACAGACCACTACACCTTC
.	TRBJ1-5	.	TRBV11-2	CASSLMGLVGQPQHF	TGTGCCAGCAGCTTAATGGGGCTGGTAGGTCAGCCCCAGCATTTT
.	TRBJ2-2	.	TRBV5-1	CASSFLGRNTGELFF	TGCGCCAGCAGCTTCTTGGGCAGAAACACCGGGGAGCTGTTTTTT
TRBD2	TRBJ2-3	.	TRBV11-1	CASRLAGRDTQYF	TGTGCCAGCCGGCTAGCGGGGAGGGATACGCAGTATTTT
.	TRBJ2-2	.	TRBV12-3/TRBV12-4	CASSRSGELFF	TGTGCCAGCAGTAGAAGTGGGGAGTTGTTTTTT
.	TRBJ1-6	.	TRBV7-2	CASSPWTELNSPLHF	TGTGCCAGCAGCCCGTGGACAGAACTTAATTCACCCCTCCACTTT
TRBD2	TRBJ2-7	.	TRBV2	CASSLAGGAEQYF	TGTGCCAGCAGCTTAGCGGGGGGGGCGGAGCAGTACTTC
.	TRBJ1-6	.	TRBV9	CASSPHRDNSPLHF	TGTGCCAGCAGCCCTCACAGGGATAATTCACCCCTCCACTTT